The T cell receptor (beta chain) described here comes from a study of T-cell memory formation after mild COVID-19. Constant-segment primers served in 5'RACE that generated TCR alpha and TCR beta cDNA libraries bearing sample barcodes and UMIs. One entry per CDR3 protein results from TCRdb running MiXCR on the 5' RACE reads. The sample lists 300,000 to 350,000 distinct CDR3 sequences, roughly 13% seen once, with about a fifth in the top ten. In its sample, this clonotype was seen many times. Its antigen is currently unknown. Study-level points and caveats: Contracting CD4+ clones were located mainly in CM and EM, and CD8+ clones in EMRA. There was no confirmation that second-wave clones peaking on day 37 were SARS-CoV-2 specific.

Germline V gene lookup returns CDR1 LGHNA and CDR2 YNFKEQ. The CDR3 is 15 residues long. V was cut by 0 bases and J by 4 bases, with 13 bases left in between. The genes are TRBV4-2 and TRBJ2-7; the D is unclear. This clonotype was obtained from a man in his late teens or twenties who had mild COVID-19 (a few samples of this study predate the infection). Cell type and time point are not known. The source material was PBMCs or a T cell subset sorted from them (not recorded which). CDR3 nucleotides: TGTGCCAGCAGCCAAGATGGGAACGGGCCATACGAGCAGTACGTC. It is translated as CASSQDGNGPYEQYV.